The source of this TCR beta chain is a study of cytomegalovirus exposure and HLA in healthy donors. General study results and limits: TCR beta chains associated with HLA were, in a later analysis, more clonally expanded than equally common others.

The CDR3 sequence is 13 residues long. Germline V gene sequence: CDR1 SGHDN, CDR2 FVKESK. V was cut by 3 bases and J by 6 bases, with 12 bases left in between. This clone was seen a handful of times. Its antigen is not known. 13 Jbeta primers and 60 Vbeta primers were used for the PCR. Assay used: immunoSEQ multiplex PCR; TCRdb lists only in-frame clones, some missing. The sample shows approximately 180,000 clones, about 80% of them seen only once. Sequenced input: PBMCs. This receptor was identified in a woman in her twenties or thirties in good health and CMV-seropositive. V is TRBV14 and J is TRBJ2-7; D might be TRBD2 (5 bases). For the CDR3, the DNA is TGTGCCAGCAGCCACGAGGGATTACTCGAGCAGTACTTC. It is translated as CASSHEGLLEQYF.